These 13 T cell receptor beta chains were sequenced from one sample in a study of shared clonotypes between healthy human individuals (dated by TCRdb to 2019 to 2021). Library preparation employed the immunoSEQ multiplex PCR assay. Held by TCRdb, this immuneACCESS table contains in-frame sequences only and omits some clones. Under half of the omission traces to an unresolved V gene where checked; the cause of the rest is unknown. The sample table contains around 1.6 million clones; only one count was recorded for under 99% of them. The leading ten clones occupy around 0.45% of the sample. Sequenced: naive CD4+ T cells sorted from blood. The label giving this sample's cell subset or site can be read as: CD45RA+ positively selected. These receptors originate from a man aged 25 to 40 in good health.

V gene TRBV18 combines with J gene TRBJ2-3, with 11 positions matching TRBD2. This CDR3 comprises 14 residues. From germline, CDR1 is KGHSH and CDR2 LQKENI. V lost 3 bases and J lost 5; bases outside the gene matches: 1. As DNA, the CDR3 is TGTGCCAGCTCACCTACTAGCGGGGGAGATACGCAGTATTTT. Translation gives CASSPTSGGDTQYF.

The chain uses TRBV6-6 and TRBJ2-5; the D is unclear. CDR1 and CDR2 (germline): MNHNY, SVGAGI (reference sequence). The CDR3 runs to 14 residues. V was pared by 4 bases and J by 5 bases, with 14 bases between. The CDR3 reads CASSSGVMTETQYF. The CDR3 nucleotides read TGTGCCAGCAGTTCCGGAGTCATGACGGAGACCCAGTACTTC.

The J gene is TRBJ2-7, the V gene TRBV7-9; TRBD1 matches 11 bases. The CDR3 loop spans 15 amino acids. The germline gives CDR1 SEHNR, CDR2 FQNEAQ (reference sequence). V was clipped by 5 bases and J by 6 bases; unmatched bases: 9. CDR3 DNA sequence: TGTGCCAGCAGCGCCCGGGACAGGGGGACGGGCGAGCAGTACTTC. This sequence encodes CASSARDRGTGEQYF.

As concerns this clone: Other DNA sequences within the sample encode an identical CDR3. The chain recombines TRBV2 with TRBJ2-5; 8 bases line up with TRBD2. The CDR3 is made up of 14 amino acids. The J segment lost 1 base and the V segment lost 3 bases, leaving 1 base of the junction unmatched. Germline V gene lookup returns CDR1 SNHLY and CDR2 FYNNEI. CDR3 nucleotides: TGTGCCAGCAGTGACCGGGGGGGCCAAGAGACCCAGTACTTC. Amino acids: CASSDRGGQETQYF.

Here the CDR3 reads CASSLVFGRTYEQYF. The DNA of the CDR3 is TGTGCCAGCAGCTTAGTGTTCGGGAGGACCTACGAGCAGTACTTC. V and J are TRBV7-2 and TRBJ2-7; TRBD2 matches at 7 bases. With 1 base clipped from V and 2 bases from J, the junction kept 5 bases outside the gene matches. The CDR3 loop spans 15 amino acids. The germline CDR1 and CDR2 sequences are SGHTA and FQGNSA.

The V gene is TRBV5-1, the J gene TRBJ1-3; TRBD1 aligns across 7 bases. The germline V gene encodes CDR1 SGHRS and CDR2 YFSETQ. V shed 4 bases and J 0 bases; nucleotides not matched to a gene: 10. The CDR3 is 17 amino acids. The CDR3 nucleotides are TGCGCCAGCAGCACCAAAGCAGGGGGTTCCTCTGGAAACACCATATATTTT. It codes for CASSTKAGGSSGNTIYF.

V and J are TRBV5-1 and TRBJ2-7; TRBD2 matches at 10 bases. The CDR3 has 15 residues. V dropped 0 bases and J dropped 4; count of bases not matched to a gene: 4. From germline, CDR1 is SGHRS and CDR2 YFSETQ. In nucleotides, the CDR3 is TGCGCCAGCAGCTTGGCACTAGCGGGATTGTACGAGCAGTACTTC. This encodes CASSLALAGLYEQYF.

The CDR3 DNA reads TGTGCCAGCAGCTCCCCCCCCGGGACAGGTAAATACGAGCAGTACTTC. It encodes CASSSPPGTGKYEQYF. The chain recombines TRBV7-2 with TRBJ2-7; 8 positions match TRBD1. The CDR3 is made up of 16 amino acids. J gave up 4 bases and V 4 bases, and 12 bases lay outside the gene matches. The germline V gene encodes CDR1 SGHTA and CDR2 FQGNSA.

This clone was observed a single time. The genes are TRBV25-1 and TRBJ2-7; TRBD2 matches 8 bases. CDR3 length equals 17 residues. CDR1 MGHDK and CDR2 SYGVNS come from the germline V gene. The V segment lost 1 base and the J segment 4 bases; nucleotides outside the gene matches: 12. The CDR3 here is CASSESSFGLAGYEQYF. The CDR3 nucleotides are TGTGCCAGCAGTGAATCCTCATTCGGCCTAGCGGGTTACGAGCAGTACTTC.

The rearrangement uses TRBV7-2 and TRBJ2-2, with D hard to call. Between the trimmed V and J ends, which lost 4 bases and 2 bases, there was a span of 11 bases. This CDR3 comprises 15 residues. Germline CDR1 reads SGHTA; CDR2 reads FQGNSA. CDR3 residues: CASSSTTLNTGELFF. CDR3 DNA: TGTGCCAGCAGCTCGACAACGCTTAACACCGGGGAGCTGTTTTTT.

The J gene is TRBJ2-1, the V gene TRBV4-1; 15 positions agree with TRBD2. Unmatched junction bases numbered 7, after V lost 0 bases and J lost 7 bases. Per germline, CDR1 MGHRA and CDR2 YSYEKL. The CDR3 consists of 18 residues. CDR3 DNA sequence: TGCGCCAGCAGCCAAGATCGGGGACTAGCGGGAGGAGGTAATGAGCAGTTCTTC. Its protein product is CASSQDRGLAGGGNEQFF.

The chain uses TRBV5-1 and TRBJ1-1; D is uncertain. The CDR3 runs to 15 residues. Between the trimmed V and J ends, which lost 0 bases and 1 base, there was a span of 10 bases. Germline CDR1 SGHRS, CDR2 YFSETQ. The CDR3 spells CASSLDGRRNTEAFF. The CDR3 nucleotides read TGCGCCAGCAGCTTGGACGGCAGGCGGAACACTGAAGCTTTCTTT. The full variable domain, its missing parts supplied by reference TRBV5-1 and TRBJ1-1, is KAGVTQTPRYLIKTRGQQVTLSCSPISGHRSVSWYQQTPGQGLQFLFEYFSETQRNKGNFPGRFSGRQFSNSRSEMNVSTLELGDSALYLCASSLDGRRNTEAFFGQGTRLTVV.

The CDR3 nucleotides read TGTGCCAGCAGCGTCCTCGGGACAGGCCATGAAGTTCCCCCTGACACCATATATTTT. The encoded protein is CASSVLGTGHEVPPDTIYF. The rearrangement uses TRBV9 and TRBJ1-3; 8 bases map to TRBD1. The V gene end was trimmed by 2 bases and the J gene end by 8 bases; junction bases not matched to a gene: 21. Germline values: CDR1 SGDLS, CDR2 YYNGEE. CDR3 length equals 19 residues.